This T cell receptor beta chain was retrieved from a study of Graves' ophthalmopathy and Graves' hyperthyroidism. Investigators amplified TCR beta CDR3 regions from RNA transcripts. Second-round multiplex PCR came after a first-round RT-PCR that employed HTBI primers. TCRdb reprocessed the multiplex PCR reads via MiXCR and lists one record per CDR3 protein. The repertoire holds about 39,000 distinct CDR3 sequences, with around half as singletons. The sample was peripheral blood. The clonotype originates from an adult woman with stable Graves' hyperthyroidism.

CDR3 DNA sequence: TGTGCCAGCAGCTCGACTAGCGGGAGGTCCTACGAGCAGTACTTC. Residues: CASSSTSGRSYEQYF. This chain joins TRBV7-2 and TRBJ2-7; 13 bases align to TRBD2. The trim removed 4 bases at V and 1 base at J, leaving 1 base unmatched. CDR3 length: 15 residues. Germline V gene data show CDR1 as SGHTA and CDR2 as FQGNSA.